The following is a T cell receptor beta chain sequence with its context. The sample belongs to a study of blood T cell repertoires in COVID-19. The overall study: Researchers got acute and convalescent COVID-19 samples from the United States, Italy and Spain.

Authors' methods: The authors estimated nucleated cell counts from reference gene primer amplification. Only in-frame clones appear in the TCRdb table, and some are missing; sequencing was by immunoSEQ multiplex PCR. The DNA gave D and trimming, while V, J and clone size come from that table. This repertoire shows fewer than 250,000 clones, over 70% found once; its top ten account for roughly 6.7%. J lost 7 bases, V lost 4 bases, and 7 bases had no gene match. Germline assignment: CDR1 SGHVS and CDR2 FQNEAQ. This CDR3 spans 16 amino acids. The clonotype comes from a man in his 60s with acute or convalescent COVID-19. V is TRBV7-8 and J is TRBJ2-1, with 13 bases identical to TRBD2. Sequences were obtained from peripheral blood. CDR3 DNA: TGTGCCAGCAGCTCCAATCCGGGACTAGCGGGAAATGAGCAGTTCTTC. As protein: CASSSNPGLAGNEQFF.